The 27 T cell receptor beta chains presented below share a single source sample, sequenced in a study of Graves' ophthalmopathy and Graves' hyperthyroidism. Amplification of the TCR beta CDR3 regions used RNA transcripts (as template). After a first-round RT-PCR with HTBI primers, a second-round multiplex PCR was run. One entry per CDR3 protein, called by TCRdb with MiXCR from the multiplex PCR reads. This sample has 200,000 to 250,000 distinct CDR3 sequences, with 20% to 25% found just once. The sample comprised peripheral blood. Receptor source: a woman aged 50 to 60 with Graves' ophthalmopathy.

V gene TRBV9 combines with J gene TRBJ2-1; a possible D gene is TRBD2 (6 bases). The CDR3 runs to 15 residues. Trimming cost V 3 bases and J 4 bases, with 14 bases left between them. The germline CDR1 and CDR2 sequences are SGDLS and YYNGEE. The CDR3 DNA sequence: TGTGCCAGCAGCGCAGAGGGACTTAAATACAATGAGCAGTTCTTC. Amino acids: CASSAEGLKYNEQFF.

This clonotype was recorded only once. The chain combines TRBV11-2 with TRBJ1-1, with TRBD1 identical over 8 bases. Germline CDR1 reads SGHAT; CDR2 reads FQNNGV. The CDR3 covers 16 residues. With V trimmed by 4 bases and J by 0 bases, 7 bases remained unmatched. CDR3 DNA: TGTGCCAGCAGCTCATCCGGGACAGGAGTGAACACTGAAGCTTTCTTT. Protein sequence: CASSSSGTGVNTEAFF.

The rearrangement uses TRBV29-1 and TRBJ2-5; 10 bases match TRBD2. The V gene's germline CDR1 is SQVTM and CDR2 ANQGSEA. The CDR3 runs 14 residues. V lost 4 bases, J lost 5 bases, and 7 bases stayed unmatched. CDR3 coding DNA: TGCAGCGTTGGAAGCGGGGGGGCCGCGGAGACCCAGTACTTC. This encodes CSVGSGGAAETQYF.

This clonotype was detected ten times or more. The CDR3 nucleotides are TGCGCCAGCAGCCAAGAGGTAGCGGCCCTCTACGAGCAGTACTTC. As protein: CASSQEVAALYEQYF. The rearrangement links TRBV4-1 to TRBJ2-7; D might be TRBD2 (6 bases). The CDR3 loop spans 15 amino acids. Deletions cut 0 bases from V and 3 bases from J, with 12 bases between. Looked up from germline, CDR1 is MGHRA and CDR2 is YSYEKL.

This clonotype appeared many times. This chain links TRBV6-1 with TRBJ1-2; 8 bases fit TRBD1. Germline values: CDR1 MNHNS, CDR2 SASEGT. With V trimmed by 1 base and J by 8 bases, 3 bases remained unmatched. This CDR3 comprises 13 residues. CDR3 sequence: CASSEGQGRGYTF. The CDR3 nucleotides are TGTGCCAGCAGTGAAGGACAGGGGCGCGGCTACACCTTC.

This clonotype was seen ten or more times. The chain combines TRBV24-1 with TRBJ2-5, with D tentatively TRBD1 or TRBD2 (5 bases each). This CDR3 is built from 14 residues. In germline, CDR1 is KGHDR, CDR2 SFDVKD. The germline V and J ends were trimmed by 4 bases and 5 bases, with 13 bases remaining between them. The CDR3 coding sequence is TGTGCCACCAGTGACACGGGACCCCAGGAGACCCAGTACTTC. It yields the protein CATSDTGPQETQYF.

This chain joins TRBV6-4 and TRBJ2-7; D uncertain. The V end lost 3 bases, the J end lost 6 bases, and 12 bases lay between the germline ends. This CDR3 spans 13 amino acids. Germline values: CDR1 MRHNA, CDR2 SNTAGT. CDR3 sequence: CASSEEWEGEQYF. CDR3 DNA sequence: TGTGCCAGCAGTGAGGAGTGGGAAGGCGAGCAGTACTTC.

This clonotype occurred many times. This chain links TRBV2 with TRBJ1-2, with D unclear. V lost 1 base and J 8 bases, leaving 11 bases between the germline ends. Germline loops: CDR1 SNHLY, CDR2 FYNNEI. The CDR3 is 13 amino acids. CDR3: CASSEGRTRGYTF. CDR3 bases: TGTGCCAGCAGTGAAGGGCGAACGAGGGGCTACACCTTC.

Ten or more counts support this clonotype. The chain employs TRBV7-3 and TRBJ1-2; 10 bases agree with TRBD1. The V gene end was trimmed by 5 bases and the J gene end by 6 bases; junction bases not matched to a gene: 3. The germline V gene encodes CDR1 SGHTA and CDR2 FQGTGA. The CDR3 runs to 13 residues. The CDR3 DNA follows: TGTGCCAGCAGCCTGGGACAGGGGAATGGCTACACCTTC. Translation: CASSLGQGNGYTF.

This clonotype was counted at least ten times. V gene TRBV29-1 combines with J gene TRBJ2-5; tentative D call: TRBD2 (5 bases). Trimming took off 6 bases at V and 5 bases at J, with 7 bases between the two ends. The germline gives CDR1 SQVTM, CDR2 ANQGSEA. This CDR3 region has 10 residues. As DNA, the CDR3 is TGCAGCGTAGCGGTCGAGACCCAGTACTTC. This sequence encodes CSVAVETQYF.

In this sample, this clonotype turned up many times. V usage is TRBV5-1 and J usage is TRBJ1-1, with TRBD1 matching 9 bases. Losses at the gene ends were 3 bases for V and 11 bases for J; bases not matched to a gene: 8. This CDR3 contains 13 residues. Germline V gene data show CDR1 as SGHRS and CDR2 as YFSETQ. In nucleotides, the CDR3 is TGCGCCAGCAGCTACGGGACAGGGAAGCAGGCTTTCTTT. Translating it yields CASSYGTGKQAFF.

This clonotype came up a few times. The chain has TRBV29-1 and TRBJ1-6, with D perhaps matching TRBD1 (5 bases). The CDR3 consists of 13 residues. V lost 4 bases to trimming and J lost 10 bases, with 14 bases between them. The V gene's germline CDR1 is SQVTM and CDR2 ANQGSEA. The CDR3 nucleotides are TGCAGCGTTGGTTGGGGGGGGGAATCACCCCTCCACTTT. Translation: CSVGWGGESPLHF.

This chain links TRBV19 with TRBJ2-7, with D perhaps matching TRBD2 (5 bases). CDR1 is LNHDA, CDR2 SQIVND, per germline (reference sequence). The CDR3 has 17 residues. V lost 7 bases, J lost 0 bases, and 22 bases lay in between. The CDR3 here is CASTPGAGFGSSYEQYF. The CDR3 region has the DNA TGTGCCAGTACCCCCGGAGCCGGTTTTGGGAGCTCCTACGAGCAGTACTTC.

This clonotype has ten or more counts. The rearrangement uses TRBV6-1 and TRBJ2-6; tentative D call: TRBD1 (6 bases). This CDR3 contains 16 residues. Trimming stripped 6 bases from V and 2 bases from J, with 14 bases between. CDR1 is MNHNS, CDR2 SASEGT, per germline. CDR3 nucleotide sequence: TGTGCCAGCAGACAGGGAAGGGGACCTGGGGCCAACGTCCTGACTTTC. Translating gives CASRQGRGPGANVLTF.

In its sample, this clonotype was seen many times. This chain links TRBV11-2 with TRBJ2-7; D is ambiguous. CDR3 length equals 12 residues. V dropped 5 bases and J dropped 4 bases, with 9 bases sitting between them. CDR1 SGHAT and CDR2 FQNNGV come from the germline V gene. CDR3 sequence (DNA): TGTGCCAGCAGCACCCTGGGTTACGAGCAGTACTTC. It codes for CASSTLGYEQYF.

Many counts were recorded for this clonotype. The rearrangement joins TRBV6-5 to TRBJ2-5, with D unresolved. The CDR3 loop spans 15 amino acids. Germline V gives CDR1 MNHEY, CDR2 SVGAGI. V lost 2 bases, J lost 5 bases, and 15 bases lay in between. This chain's CDR3 is CASSYDPGFGETQYF. In DNA form, the CDR3 reads TGTGCCAGCAGTTACGATCCTGGGTTTGGGGAGACCCAGTACTTC.

This clonotype showed up many times. The rearrangement links TRBV2 to TRBJ1-5; D is unresolved. The CDR3 length is 14 residues. Germline CDR1 is SNHLY and CDR2 is FYNNEI. Deletions cut 4 bases from V and 6 bases from J, with 13 bases between. The chain's CDR3 is CASSVGGLVQPQHF. Here the CDR3 DNA reads TGTGCCAGCAGTGTCGGTGGGCTGGTTCAGCCCCAGCATTTT. The variable domain in full, with the rest retrieved from reference TRBV2 and TRBJ1-5, is EPEVTQTPSHQVTQMGQEVILRCVPISNHLYFYWYRQILGQKVEFLVSFYNNEISEKSEIFDDQFSVERPDGSNFTLKIRSTKLEDSAMYFCASSVGGLVQPQHFGDGTRLSIL.

This clonotype was observed many times. The CDR3 loop reads CASLRTAHNYGYTF. As DNA, the CDR3 is TGTGCCAGCCTACGGACTGCCCATAACTATGGCTACACCTTC. This sequence joins TRBV28 and TRBJ1-2; unclear D gene. This CDR3 spans 14 amino acids. Trimming removed 8 bases at V and 1 base at J, with 14 bases between. Germline CDR1 MDHEN, CDR2 SYDVKM.

Ten or more counts support this clonotype. The gene calls are TRBV27 and TRBJ1-3, with D possibly being TRBD1 (5 bases). CDR3 length equals 17 residues. The germline V gene encodes CDR1 MNHEY and CDR2 SMNVEV (reference sequence). V shed 5 bases and J shed 7 bases, with 24 bases lying between them. This CDR3 reads CASSPLEGRLSGNTIYF. The CDR3 DNA reads TGTGCCAGCAGTCCGCTAGAGGGACGGCTAAGCGGGAACACCATATATTTT.

This clonotype occurred many times. V and J are TRBV6-4 and TRBJ2-3, with 10 bases identical to TRBD2. Germline V gives CDR1 MRHNA, CDR2 SNTAGT. CDR3 length: 15 amino acids. V shed 7 bases, J shed 4 bases, and the junction held 8 bases outside the gene matches. CDR3 loop: CASTLRAGGADTQYF. The CDR3 DNA is TGTGCCAGCACCCTAAGAGCGGGAGGGGCAGATACGCAGTATTTT.

This clonotype has only a few counts. The chain joins TRBV7-8 to TRBJ1-3; D perhaps matches TRBD1 (5 bases). Germline assignment: CDR1 SGHVS and CDR2 FQNEAQ. This CDR3 region has 16 residues. V was shortened by 5 bases and J by 0 bases, with 14 bases between the two germline ends. CDR3 DNA: TGTGCCAGCAGCCCCCGGCGGGGCAACTCTGGAAACACCATATATTTT. Its protein product is CASSPRRGNSGNTIYF.

The V gene is TRBV28, the J gene TRBJ1-2; no reliable D call. V was cut by 3 bases and J by 4 bases, with 9 bases left in between. The CDR3 covers 13 residues. Germline V gene data show CDR1 as MDHEN and CDR2 as SYDVKM. DNA for the CDR3: TGTGCCAGCAGTTTTACCACCGTCTATGGCTACACCTTC. Its translation: CASSFTTVYGYTF.

This clonotype was recorded many times. The chain is built from TRBV6-1 and TRBJ1-6; D uncertain. This CDR3 contains 15 residues. V was clipped by 3 bases and J by 3 bases, with 9 bases between them. Germline loops: CDR1 MNHNS, CDR2 SASEGT. The CDR3 is CASSDRQLYNSPLHF. The CDR3 DNA follows: TGTGCCAGCAGTGACCGGCAGCTCTATAATTCACCCCTCCACTTT.

CDR3 sequence: CASSPLRYEQYF. For the CDR3, the DNA is TGTGCCAGCAGCCCTCTGCGCTACGAGCAGTACTTC. V usage is TRBV28 and J usage is TRBJ2-7, with D hard to call. V lost 6 bases, J lost 3 bases, and 9 bases lay in between. Germline V gives CDR1 MDHEN, CDR2 SYDVKM. There are 12 residues in the CDR3.

The chain is built from TRBV18 and TRBJ2-2, with D hard to call. V was cut by 0 bases and J by 5 bases, with 13 bases left in between. Germline loops: CDR1 KGHSH, CDR2 LQKENI. The CDR3 spans 16 residues. CDR3 bases: TGTGCCAGCTCACCACCACTTCTAGTTAGTACCGGGGAGCTGTTTTTT. Protein sequence: CASSPPLLVSTGELFF.

As regards this clonotype: Germline and junction disagree at one end, which may indicate a read error. The CDR3 sequence is CAWSALGLAGRKNIQHF. The CDR3 coding sequence is TGTGCCTGGAGTGCTCTAGGGTTAGCGGGACGGAAAAACATTCAGCACTTC. The chain joins TRBV30 to TRBJ2-4; the match to TRBD2 covers 8 bases. CDR1 is GTSNPN, CDR2 SVGIG, per germline (reference sequence). The CDR3 length is 17 residues.

This clonotype was counted many times. The V gene is TRBV5-1, the J gene TRBJ1-2; 7 bases map to TRBD1. This CDR3 comprises 15 residues. CDR1 is SGHRS, CDR2 YFSETQ, per germline. V shed 0 bases, J shed 7 bases, and the junction held 9 bases outside the gene matches. The CDR3 region has the DNA TGCGCCAGCAGCTTGGGTAACAGGGGATCCGGTGGCTACACCTTC. Protein sequence: CASSLGNRGSGGYTF.